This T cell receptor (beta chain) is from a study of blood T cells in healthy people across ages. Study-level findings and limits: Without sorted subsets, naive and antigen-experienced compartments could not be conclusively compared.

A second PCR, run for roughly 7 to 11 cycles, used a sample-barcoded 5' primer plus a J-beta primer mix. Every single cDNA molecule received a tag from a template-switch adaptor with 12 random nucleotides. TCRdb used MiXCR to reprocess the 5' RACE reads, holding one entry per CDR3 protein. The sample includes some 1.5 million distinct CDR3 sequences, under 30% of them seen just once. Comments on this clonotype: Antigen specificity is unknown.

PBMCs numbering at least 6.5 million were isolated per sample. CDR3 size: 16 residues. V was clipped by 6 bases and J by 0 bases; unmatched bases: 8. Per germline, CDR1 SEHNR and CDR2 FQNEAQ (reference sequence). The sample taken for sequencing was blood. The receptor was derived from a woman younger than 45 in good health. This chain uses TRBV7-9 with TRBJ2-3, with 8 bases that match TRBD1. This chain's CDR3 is CASRGRGQHSTDTQYF. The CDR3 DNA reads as TGTGCCAGCAGAGGCAGGGGGCAGCATAGCACAGATACGCAGTATTTT. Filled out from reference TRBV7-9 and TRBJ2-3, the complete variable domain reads DTGVSQNPRHKITKRGQNVTFRCDPISEHNRLYWYRQTLGQGPEFLTYFQNEAQLEKSRLLSDRFSAERPKGSFSTLEIQRTEQGDSAMYLCASRGRGQHSTDTQYFGPGTRLTVL.